The 6 T cell receptor beta chains in this list originate from one sample, sequenced in a study of vaccination and CD4 T cells after COVID-19. Documented treatment: approximately 9-day PBMC culture with coronavirus spike peptide pools or control peptides (ViraFEST assay). Their specific antigens are unknown. Researchers used the Oncomine TCR Beta short-read assay to sequence DNA from cultured CD4+ T cells. Each CDR3 protein gets one entry after TCRdb re-called the PCR reads with MiXCR. Of about 20,000 distinct CDR3 sequences listed, just under 45% were seen once; the top ten hold about 15%. Specimen: CD4+ T cells from blood, cultured in vitro. Receptors originate from a human donor who had recovered from COVID-19.

This clonotype was detected only a few times. The V call is TRBV11-3, the J call TRBJ2-6; D possibly corresponds to TRBD2 (6 bases). The CDR3 has 16 amino acids. With 6 bases removed from V and 0 bases from J, the gap between germline ends came to 12 bases. Per germline, CDR1 SGHNT and CDR2 YENEEA. CDR3 amino acids: CASSNPLASGANVLTF. DNA for the CDR3: TGTGCCAGCAGTAACCCACTAGCCTCTGGGGCCAACGTCCTGACTTTC.

The J gene is TRBJ2-2, the V gene TRBV10-1; 9 bases align to TRBD2. Germline V gives CDR1 WNHNN, CDR2 SYGVQD (reference sequence). The CDR3 spans 16 residues. J was trimmed by 4 bases and V by 3 bases; bases with no gene match: 6. CDR3 region: CASSDGLAGSTGELFF. The DNA for the CDR3 is TGCGCCAGCAGTGATGGCCTAGCGGGGAGCACCGGGGAGCTGTTTTTT.

This chain uses TRBV10-3 with TRBJ1-3; the match to TRBD1 covers 7 bases. Germline CDR1 is ENHRY and CDR2 is SYGVKD. With V trimmed by 5 bases and J by 0 bases, 4 bases remained unmatched. CDR3 length: 15 amino acids. The DNA of the CDR3 is TGTGCCATCAGTCTCGACAGGGCCTCTGGAAACACCATATATTTT. Amino acid sequence: CAISLDRASGNTIYF.

The chain links TRBV6-1 to TRBJ2-7; 9 bases match TRBD1. CDR1 is MNHNS and CDR2 is SASEGT in the germline V gene. The trim removed 1 base at V and 0 bases at J, leaving 10 bases unmatched. The length of the CDR3 is 18 residues. CDR3 in DNA: TGTGCCAGCAGTGAAGGGATACAGGGGGCGATACTCTCCTACGAGCAGTACTTC. This codes for CASSEGIQGAILSYEQYF.

This sequence joins TRBV10-1 and TRBJ2-7; D is undetermined. V dropped 1 base and J dropped 4 bases, with 8 bases sitting between them. This CDR3 is built from 13 residues. CDR1 is WNHNN and CDR2 is SYGVQD in the germline V gene (reference sequence). CDR3 residues: CASSEFLSYEQYF. CDR3 DNA sequence: TGCGCCAGCAGTGAGTTCTTATCGTACGAGCAGTACTTC.

V gene TRBV6-1 combines with J gene TRBJ1-4; D gene uncertain. The CDR3 covers 16 residues. Germline V gene data show CDR1 as MNHNS and CDR2 as SASEGT. Deletions cut 6 bases from V and 8 bases from J, with 22 bases between. The CDR3 DNA sequence: TGTGCCAGCAGCAAGCGGGGAGATGCTATTCCAGAAAAACTGTTTTTT. Translation: CASSKRGDAIPEKLFF.